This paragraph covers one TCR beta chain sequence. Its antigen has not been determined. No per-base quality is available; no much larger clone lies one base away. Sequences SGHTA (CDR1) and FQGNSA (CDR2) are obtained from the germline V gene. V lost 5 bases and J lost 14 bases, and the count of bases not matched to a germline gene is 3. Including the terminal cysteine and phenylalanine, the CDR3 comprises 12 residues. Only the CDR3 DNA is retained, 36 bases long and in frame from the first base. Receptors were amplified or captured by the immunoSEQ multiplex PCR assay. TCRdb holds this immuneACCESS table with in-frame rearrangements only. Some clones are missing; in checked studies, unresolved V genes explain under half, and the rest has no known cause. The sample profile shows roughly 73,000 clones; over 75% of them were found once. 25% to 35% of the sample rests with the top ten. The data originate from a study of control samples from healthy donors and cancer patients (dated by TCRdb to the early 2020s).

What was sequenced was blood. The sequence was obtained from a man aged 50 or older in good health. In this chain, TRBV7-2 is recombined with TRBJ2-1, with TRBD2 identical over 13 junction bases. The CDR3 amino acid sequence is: CASSRLAGGKFF. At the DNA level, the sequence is TGTGCCAGCAGCCGACTAGCGGGGGGTAAGTTCTTC.